A selection of T cell receptor beta chains follows, all from one sample in a study of blood T cell repertoires in COVID-19. Only in-frame clones appear in the TCRdb table, and some are missing; sequencing was by immunoSEQ multiplex PCR. The sample shows 70,000 or so clones, 85% to 90% of them seen only once. Sequenced: peripheral blood. The receptors shown here come from a woman aged 80 or over with active COVID-19. Both conserved end residues are part of each CDR3. Fields, in order: D gene, J gene, V gene, clone size, CDR3 protein, CDR3 DNA. A D gene is named only where the DNA matches it firmly. Clone size is stated in some rows and not others, as once, few, many or a class when expanded.

D: TRBD2; J: TRBJ2-2; V: TRBV4-1; size: .; CDR3: CASSPRRERATGELFF; DNA: TGCGCCAGCAGCCCTCGGCGGGAGAGGGCCACCGGGGAGCTGTTTTTT
D: .; J: TRBJ1-4; V: TRBV5-4; size: .; CDR3: CASSLGRGNNEKLFF; DNA: TGTGCCAGCAGCTTAGGGCGGGGCAACAACGAAAAACTGTTTTTT
D: TRBD1; J: TRBJ2-1; V: TRBV6-2/TRBV6-3; size: .; CDR3: CASSQTDRGVGIEQFF; DNA: TGTGCCAGCAGTCAAACTGACAGGGGCGTAGGTATTGAGCAGTTCTTC
D: TRBD2; J: TRBJ2-2; V: TRBV7-6; size: once; CDR3: CASSLGLAENTGELFF; DNA: TGTGCCAGCAGCTTAGGGCTAGCGGAGAACACCGGGGAGCTGTTTTTT
D: .; J: TRBJ2-7; V: TRBV4-3; size: .; CDR3: CASSSDEGLLYEQYF; DNA: TGCGCCAGCAGCTCAGACGAGGGCCTTTTATACGAGCAGTACTTC
D: TRBD2; J: TRBJ2-1; V: TRBV2; size: .; CDR3: CASSEDAGEIYNEQFF; DNA: TGTGCCAGCAGTGAAGATGCGGGAGAGATATACAATGAGCAGTTCTTC
D: .; J: TRBJ2-1; V: TRBV7-2; size: few; CDR3: CASSLASSSYNEQFF; DNA: TGTGCCAGCAGCTTAGCTAGCAGCTCCTACAATGAGCAGTTCTTC
D: .; J: TRBJ1-5; V: TRBV2; size: .; CDR3: CASGREQNQPQHF; DNA: TGTGCCAGCGGGCGAGAACAGAATCAGCCCCAGCATTTT
D: TRBD2; J: TRBJ2-4; V: TRBV30; size: .; CDR3: CAWTSGGGGNIQYF; DNA: TGTGCCTGGACTAGCGGCGGGGGGGGAAACATTCAGTACTTC
D: TRBD2; J: TRBJ2-7; V: TRBV6-2/TRBV6-3; size: .; CDR3: CASSPGGNYEQYF; DNA: TGTGCCAGCAGCCCGGGGGGGAACTACGAGCAGTACTTC
D: .; J: TRBJ2-1; V: TRBV11-2; size: .; CDR3: CASSAKAGHRLGEQFF; DNA: TGTGCCAGCAGCGCGAAAGCGGGACATCGCCTGGGTGAGCAGTTCTTC
D: TRBD2; J: TRBJ2-3; V: TRBV7-2; size: .; CDR3: CASSLGGRADTQYF; DNA: TGTGCCAGCAGCTTAGGGGGGAGGGCAGATACGCAGTATTTT
D: TRBD1; J: TRBJ2-2; V: TRBV6-5; size: .; CDR3: CASNRQGAGELFF; DNA: TGTGCCAGCAATAGACAGGGGGCCGGGGAGCTGTTTTTT
D: TRBD1; J: TRBJ1-2; V: TRBV7-3; size: .; CDR3: CASRPGQGDYGYTF; DNA: TGTGCCAGCAGACCCGGACAGGGTGATTATGGCTACACCTTC
D: TRBD2; J: TRBJ2-7; V: TRBV29-1; size: once; CDR3: CSVGRLAGGYDEQYF; DNA: TGCAGCGTTGGAAGACTAGCGGGAGGGTACGACGAGCAGTACTTC
D: TRBD2; J: TRBJ2-4; V: TRBV13; size: .; CDR3: CASSPAGGVAKNIQYF; DNA: TGTGCCAGCAGCCCAGCCGGGGGGGTAGCCAAAAACATTCAGTACTTC
D: TRBD1; J: TRBJ1-2; V: TRBV27; size: .; CDR3: CASSDRGGVRGYTF; DNA: TGTGCCAGCAGTGACAGGGGGGGAGTAAGGGGCTACACCTTC
D: .; J: TRBJ2-5; V: TRBV7-3; size: .; CDR3: CASSLAETQYF; DNA: TGTGCCAGCAGCTTAGCGGAGACCCAGTACTTC
D: .; J: TRBJ1-3; V: TRBV7-2; size: .; CDR3: CASSPPGGGGGNTIYF; DNA: TGTGCCAGCAGCCCCCCGGGGGGAGGAGGTGGAAACACCATATATTTT
D: TRBD1; J: TRBJ2-3; V: TRBV19; size: .; CDR3: CASSITDRGKTDTQYF; DNA: TGTGCCAGTAGTATTACCGACAGGGGTAAAACAGATACGCAGTATTTT
D: TRBD1; J: TRBJ1-4; V: TRBV7-9; size: .; CDR3: CASSLGDRGHYEKLFF; DNA: TGTGCCAGCAGCTTAGGGGACAGGGGGCACTATGAAAAACTGTTTTTT
D: TRBD1; J: TRBJ2-7; V: TRBV19; size: .; CDR3: CASTQDRGHGEQYF; DNA: TGTGCCAGTACCCAGGACAGGGGGCATGGCGAGCAGTACTTC
D: .; J: TRBJ1-2; V: TRBV20-1; size: .; CDR3: CSARLNYGYTF; DNA: TGCAGTGCCCGTCTTAACTATGGCTACACCTTC
D: .; J: TRBJ2-7; V: TRBV14; size: .; CDR3: CASSKSRAGEQYF; DNA: TGTGCCAGCAGCAAATCGCGGGCTGGGGAGCAGTACTTC
D: TRBD2; J: TRBJ2-1; V: TRBV27; size: many; CDR3: CASSLPGLPNNEQFF; DNA: TGTGCCAGCAGTTTACCGGGACTACCGAACAATGAGCAGTTCTTC
D: TRBD2; J: TRBJ2-7; V: TRBV7-8; size: .; CDR3: CASSALAGYDEQYF; DNA: TGTGCCAGCAGTGCACTAGCGGGATATGACGAGCAGTACTTC
D: .; J: TRBJ2-7; V: TRBV4-2; size: once; CDR3: CASSRGAGQEQYF; DNA: TGTGCCAGCAGCCGGGGAGCGGGACAAGAGCAGTACTTC
D: .; J: TRBJ2-3; V: TRBV27; size: .; CDR3: CASSTTRTVYQYF; DNA: TGTGCCAGCAGTACTACTCGGACAGTTTATCAGTATTTT
D: .; J: TRBJ1-1; V: TRBV19; size: .; CDR3: CASSPRASNTEAFF; DNA: TGTGCCAGTAGTCCCAGGGCTTCGAACACTGAAGCTTTCTTT
D: .; J: TRBJ1-5; V: TRBV2; size: once; CDR3: CASNIRGNQPQHF; DNA: TGTGCCAGCAATATCCGGGGCAATCAGCCCCAGCATTTT
D: TRBD1; J: TRBJ1-3; V: TRBV5-1; size: few; CDR3: CASSQGAGNTIYF; DNA: TGCGCCAGCAGCCAGGGGGCTGGAAACACCATATATTTT
D: TRBD2; J: TRBJ2-1; V: TRBV5-1; size: .; CDR3: CASSSSGSSYNEQFF; DNA: TGCGCCAGCAGCTCAAGCGGGAGCTCCTACAATGAGCAGTTCTTC
D: TRBD2; J: TRBJ2-5; V: TRBV27; size: .; CDR3: CASRPGTILQETQYF; DNA: TGTGCCAGCAGACCCGGGACTATCCTCCAAGAGACCCAGTACTTC
D: TRBD1; J: TRBJ2-3; V: TRBV7-9; size: .; CDR3: CASSAGTGRTDTQYF; DNA: TGTGCCAGCAGCGCAGGGACAGGGCGCACAGATACGCAGTATTTT
D: TRBD2; J: TRBJ2-1; V: TRBV10-3; size: .; CDR3: CAISQSGLADNEQFF; DNA: TGTGCCATCAGCCAATCGGGACTAGCGGACAATGAGCAGTTCTTC
D: TRBD2; J: TRBJ2-7; V: TRBV4-3; size: .; CDR3: CASSQELAGPYEQYF; DNA: TGCGCCAGCAGCCAAGAACTAGCGGGTCCCTACGAGCAGTACTTC
D: TRBD1; J: TRBJ1-1; V: TRBV2; size: .; CDR3: CASRFGQGEAFF; DNA: TGTGCCAGCAGATTTGGACAGGGTGAAGCTTTCTTT
D: .; J: TRBJ1-1; V: TRBV9; size: .; CDR3: CASSQARGGPDTEAFF; DNA: TGTGCCAGCAGCCAAGCACGAGGGGGACCGGACACTGAAGCTTTCTTT
D: .; J: TRBJ2-1; V: TRBV29-1; size: .; CDR3: CSVGEVGQFF; DNA: TGCAGCGTTGGCGAGGTCGGGCAGTTCTTC
D: TRBD1; J: TRBJ2-1; V: TRBV28; size: .; CDR3: CASSSGQVYEQFF; DNA: TGTGCCAGCAGTTCGGGACAGGTGTATGAGCAGTTCTTC
D: .; J: TRBJ1-1; V: TRBV12-3/TRBV12-4; size: .; CDR3: CASSFFGNTEAFF; DNA: TGTGCCAGCAGTTTTTTCGGGAACACTGAAGCTTTCTTT
D: .; J: TRBJ2-7; V: TRBV3-1/TRBV3-2; size: .; CDR3: CASSQGRPNEQYF; DNA: TGTGCCAGCAGCCAAGGGAGACCCAACGAGCAGTACTTC
D: .; J: TRBJ2-3; V: TRBV7-3; size: .; CDR3: CASSLAVGSDTQYF; DNA: TGTGCCAGCAGCTTGGCCGTGGGCTCAGATACGCAGTATTTT
D: .; J: TRBJ1-5; V: TRBV24-1; size: .; CDR3: CATSDSGGMGQPQHF; DNA: TGTGCCACCAGTGACTCCGGGGGGATGGGCCAGCCCCAGCATTTT
D: TRBD1; J: TRBJ1-5; V: TRBV28; size: .; CDR3: CASSVTGGVLGQPQHF; DNA: TGTGCCAGCAGTGTGACAGGGGGTGTCTTAGGTCAGCCCCAGCATTTT
D: TRBD1; J: TRBJ2-7; V: TRBV5-4; size: .; CDR3: CASSSPPTGVESEQYF; DNA: TGTGCCAGCAGCTCACCGCCGACAGGGGTGGAAAGCGAGCAGTACTTC
D: TRBD2; J: TRBJ2-5; V: TRBV7-9; size: .; CDR3: CASSSGTSAGAGTQYF; DNA: TGTGCCAGCAGCTCCGGGACTAGCGCGGGCGCGGGGACCCAGTACTTC
D: .; J: TRBJ1-2; V: TRBV18; size: .; CDR3: CASSLLRDRTNNYGYTF; DNA: TGTGCCAGCTCACTCCTCCGGGACCGGACTAATAACTATGGCTACACCTTC
D: .; J: TRBJ1-2; V: TRBV7-2; size: .; CDR3: CASSWGGTYGYTF; DNA: TGTGCCAGCAGCTGGGGGGGGACCTATGGCTACACCTTC
D: .; J: TRBJ2-1; V: TRBV3-1/TRBV3-2; size: .; CDR3: CASSHWGEGYNEQFF; DNA: TGTGCCAGCAGCCACTGGGGGGAAGGGTACAATGAGCAGTTCTTC
D: TRBD1; J: TRBJ2-3; V: TRBV3-1/TRBV3-2; size: .; CDR3: CASSPSLGTGPTDTQYF; DNA: TGTGCCAGCAGCCCATCATTAGGGACAGGGCCAACAGATACGCAGTATTTT
D: TRBD2; J: TRBJ2-1; V: TRBV14; size: .; CDR3: CASSPLLLAGGKNEQFF; DNA: TGTGCCAGCAGCCCCCTTTTGTTAGCGGGAGGGAAAAATGAGCAGTTCTTC
D: .; J: TRBJ1-5; V: TRBV28; size: once; CDR3: CASSSLYQPQHF; DNA: TGTGCCAGCAGTTCCCTGTATCAGCCCCAGCATTTT
D: .; J: TRBJ2-3; V: TRBV7-2; size: .; CDR3: CASSSYSTDTQYF; DNA: TGTGCCAGCAGTTCCTACAGCACAGATACGCAGTATTTT
D: .; J: TRBJ1-5; V: TRBV28; size: .; CDR3: CASSTRPTGNQPQHF; DNA: TGTGCCAGCAGCACACGCCCTACAGGGAATCAGCCCCAGCATTTT
D: TRBD2; J: TRBJ2-1; V: TRBV5-6; size: few; CDR3: CASSGAGGLLNEQFF; DNA: TGTGCCAGCAGCGGGGCGGGAGGGCTCTTGAATGAGCAGTTCTTC
D: .; J: TRBJ1-2; V: TRBV3-1/TRBV3-2; size: .; CDR3: CASSQDERSRNF; DNA: TGTGCCAGCAGCCAAGATGAGCGCAGCCGAAACTTC